This T cell receptor (beta chain) was identified during a study of blood T cell repertoires in COVID-19. Across the study: The samples span acute and convalescent COVID-19 from the United States, Italy and Spain. Sources were T cells, B-cell-depleted T cells, or PBMCs; the material itself was cDNA or gDNA.

Generated by immunoSEQ multiplex PCR, the TCRdb table keeps only in-frame clones and is missing some. The table includes some 100,000 clones, approximately 80% detected once. Trimming removed 2 bases from V and 5 bases from J, with 12 bases in between. Germline lookup yields CDR1 SNHLY and CDR2 FYNNEI. The CDR3 is 15 residues long. This TCR was sampled from a man aged 50 or older with acute or convalescent COVID-19. The chain is built from TRBV2 and TRBJ2-2, with D possibly TRBD1 on 6 matching bases. The sample comprised peripheral blood. CDR3 amino acids: CASSEKGQGTGELFF. CDR3 DNA sequence: TGTGCCAGCAGTGAAAAGGGGCAGGGGACCGGGGAGCTGTTTTTT.